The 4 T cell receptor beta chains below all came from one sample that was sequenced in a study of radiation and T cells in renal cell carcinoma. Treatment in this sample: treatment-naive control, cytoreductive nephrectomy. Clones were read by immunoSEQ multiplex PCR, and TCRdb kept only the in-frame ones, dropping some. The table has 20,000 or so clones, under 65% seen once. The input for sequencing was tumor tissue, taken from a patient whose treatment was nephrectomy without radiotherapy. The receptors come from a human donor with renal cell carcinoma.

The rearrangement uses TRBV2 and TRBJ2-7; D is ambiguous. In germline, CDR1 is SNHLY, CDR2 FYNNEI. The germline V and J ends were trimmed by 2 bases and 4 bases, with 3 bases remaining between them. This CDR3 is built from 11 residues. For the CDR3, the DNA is TGTGCCAGCAGTGAATATTACGAGCAGTACTTC. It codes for CASSEYYEQYF.

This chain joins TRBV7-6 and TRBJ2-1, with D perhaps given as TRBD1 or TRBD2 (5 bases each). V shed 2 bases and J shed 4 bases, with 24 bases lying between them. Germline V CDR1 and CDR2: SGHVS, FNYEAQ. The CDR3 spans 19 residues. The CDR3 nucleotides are TGTGCCAGCAGCTTACTTAACTTTGGGGGTGGTCTCTCTTACAATGAGCAGTTCTTC. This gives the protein CASSLLNFGGGLSYNEQFF.

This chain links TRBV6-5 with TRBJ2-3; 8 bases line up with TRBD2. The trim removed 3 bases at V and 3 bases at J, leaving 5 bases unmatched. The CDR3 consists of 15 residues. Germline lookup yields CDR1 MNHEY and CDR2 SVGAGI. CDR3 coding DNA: TGTGCCAGCAGTTATGAAGGGACTAGAACAGATACGCAGTATTTT. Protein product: CASSYEGTRTDTQYF.

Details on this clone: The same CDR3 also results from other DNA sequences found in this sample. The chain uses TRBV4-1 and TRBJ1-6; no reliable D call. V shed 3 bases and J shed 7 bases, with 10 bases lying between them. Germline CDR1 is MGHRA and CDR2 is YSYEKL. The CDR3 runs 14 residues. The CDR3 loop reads CASSHRDPNSPLHF. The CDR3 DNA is TGCGCCAGCAGCCACAGAGACCCAAATTCACCCCTCCACTTT.